This TCR beta chain emerged from a study of T cell responses to AZD1222 COVID-19 vaccine. Libraries were prepared by immunoSEQ multiplex PCR; TCRdb keeps only in-frame clonotypes and omits some of them. The repertoire includes 160,000 or so clones, around 94% of them detected once, and approximately 5.5% sits in the top ten. The study's findings and limits: Most donors were white British and more were female, and clonal diversity was possibly underestimated. Targeting of unmutated variant regions was reportedly seen in nearly half of spike-specific TCRs. Seropositive status at baseline applied to only six AZD1222 recipients.

With regard to this clone: The target antigen is unknown.

Pooled in the analysis were second doses at about 4 or about 12 weeks. The CDR3 runs to 15 residues. Germline V gene data show CDR1 as LGHDT and CDR2 as YNNKEL (reference sequence). Trimming removed 0 bases at V and 9 bases at J, with 12 bases between. The clonotype originates from an adult who received the AZD1222 COVID-19 vaccine. Sequencing used peripheral blood, obtained 28 days after the second AZD1222 dose. J is TRBJ1-6 and V is TRBV3-1 (or the pseudogene TRBV3-2); D not certain. In DNA, the CDR3 is TGTGCCAGCAGCCAAGAAGGGCGGGTTGGTTCACCCCTCCACTTT. As protein: CASSQEGRVGSPLHF.